These 23 T cell receptor beta chains were all obtained from the same sample, sequenced in a study of molecular identifiers for immune sequencing clone quantification. Each CDR3 protein is one row after TCRdb ran MiXCR on the PCR reads. The table shows some 320,000 distinct CDR3 sequences, with about a fifth occurring only once. The sequenced sample consisted of naive CD8+ T cells from blood, with Jurkat cell RNA spiked in. Subset here: FACS-sorted CD8+CD4-CCR7+CD45RA+ naive T cells. The receptors come from a human donor in good health. Some libraries in this study had Jurkat cell RNA spiked in.

This clonotype has at least ten counts. The chain is built from TRBV14 and TRBJ2-1; 7 bases align to TRBD1. The V gene's germline CDR1 is SGHDN and CDR2 FVKESK. The CDR3 runs to 15 residues. V dropped 3 bases and J dropped 2; count of bases not matched to a gene: 4. The CDR3 bases are TGTGCCAGCAGCCAGAACAGGGGCCCCTACAATGAGCAGTTCTTC. The encoded protein is CASSQNRGPYNEQFF.

A note on this clonotype: This may be a read error, as it is one base from a much larger clone. This CDR3 reads CVSLGQPSTNEKLFF. The CDR3, as DNA: TGTGTCAGTCTCGGACAGCCCTCAACTAATGAAAAACTGTTTTTT. The chain is built from TRBV2 and TRBJ1-4; a weak D match, TRBD1 (6 bases). The germline V gene encodes CDR1 SNHLY and CDR2 FYNNEI. CDR3 size: 15 residues.

This clonotype has ten or more counts. This chain joins TRBV29-1 and TRBJ2-7; D might be TRBD2 (7 bases). The germline V and J ends were trimmed by 4 bases and 3 bases, with 13 bases remaining between them. Germline V CDR1 and CDR2: SQVTM, ANQGSEA. The CDR3 is 13 amino acids. CDR3 sequence reads: CSVVGGAGYEQYF. The CDR3, as DNA: TGCAGCGTTGTTGGGGGGGCAGGCTACGAGCAGTACTTC.

The table lists this clonotype with many counts. The DNA of the CDR3 is TGTGCCAGCAAAAGGGGGCAGGCGTCAGATACGCAGTATTTT. As protein: CASKRGQASDTQYF. The rearrangement uses TRBV28 and TRBJ2-3; 7 nucleotides align to TRBD1. J gave up 4 bases and V 7 bases, and 8 bases lay outside the gene matches. Germline V gene sequence: CDR1 MDHEN, CDR2 SYDVKM. The CDR3 runs to 14 residues.

To note about this clonotype: Given a much more abundant clone one base away, this may be a read error. This sequence joins TRBV19 and TRBJ2-7, with D tentatively TRBD2 (5 bases). Deletions cut 10 bases from V and 5 bases from J, with 12 bases between. Per germline, CDR1 LNHDA and CDR2 SQIVND (reference sequence). The CDR3 is made up of 11 amino acids. The chain's CDR3 is CATSGSHEQYF. The CDR3 DNA reads as TGTGCCACGTCGGGAAGCCACGAGCAGTACTTC.

This clonotype was counted a few times. The CDR3: CASSSAGFEQYF. The CDR3 nucleotides read TGTGCCAGCAGTTCCGCGGGGTTCGAGCAGTACTTC. The chain has TRBV6-5 and TRBJ2-7, with D possibly TRBD2 on 6 matching bases. Between the trimmed V and J ends, which lost 4 bases and 6 bases, there was a span of 10 bases. This CDR3 has 12 amino acids. The germline CDR1 and CDR2 sequences are MNHEY and SVGAGI.

This clonotype was counted many times. The V gene is TRBV6-1, the J gene TRBJ1-5; D uncertain. CDR1 is MNHNS and CDR2 is SASEGT in the germline V gene. V lost 1 base and J 4 bases, leaving 11 bases between the germline ends. The CDR3 is 15 residues long. CDR3 coding DNA: TGTGCCAGCAGTGAAGACGTTGGAAGAAATCAGCCCCAGCATTTT. It encodes CASSEDVGRNQPQHF.

This clonotype was detected a few times. The CDR3 spells CASSLSGTGVLEQYF. The DNA for the CDR3 is TGTGCCAGCAGCCTCTCCGGGACAGGGGTGCTCGAGCAGTACTTC. This chain connects TRBV27 to TRBJ2-7; TRBD1 matches 10 bases. V shed 6 bases and J 6 bases; nucleotides not matched to a gene: 11. This CDR3 region has 15 residues. Germline V gene data show CDR1 as MNHEY and CDR2 as SMNVEV (reference sequence).

This clonotype occurred once. A much larger clone differs by one base, so this may be a read error. The V call is TRBV29-1, the J call TRBJ2-7; no reliable D call. The CDR3 has 13 residues. The germline CDR1 and CDR2 sequences are SQVTM and ANQGSEA. CDR3 in amino acids: CSVEISSPYEQHF. Here the CDR3 DNA reads TGCAGCGTCGAAATTTCGTCTCCCTACGAGCAGCACTTC.

The sample holds many counts of this clonotype. A junction boundary mismatches the germline segment, possibly from a read error. The V call is TRBV18, the J call TRBJ2-7; 7 bases fit TRBD1. Germline assignment: CDR1 KGHSH and CDR2 LQKENI. The CDR3 totals 13 residues. The CDR3 bases are TGCGCCAGCAGCCCTGGCAGGGGGTACGAGCAGTACTTC. As protein: CASSPGRGYEQYF.

With regard to this clonotype: Just one base apart from a much larger clone, this may be a read error. V usage is TRBV29-1 and J usage is TRBJ2-5; possibly TRBD1 for D (5 bases). Per germline, CDR1 SQVTM and CDR2 ANQGSEA. The CDR3 is 13 residues long. The CDR3 nucleotides are TGCAGCGTTGGAGACAGTCTCCAAGAGGCCCAGTACTTC. Translation gives CSVGDSLQEAQYF.

Comment on this clonotype: Possible read error: a much larger clone is one base away. This chain links TRBV2 with TRBJ1-5, with a tentative D call TRBD1 (6 bases). Germline loops: CDR1 SNHLY, CDR2 FYNNEI. Trimming removed 1 base at V and 1 base at J, with 17 bases between. This CDR3 comprises 18 residues. CDR3 loop: CASSEGTRGHKSNQPQHF. The CDR3 DNA follows: TGTGCCAGCAGTGAAGGAACACGGGGACACAAAAGCAATCAGCCCCAGCATTTT.

This clonotype was seen only a few times. Compared with germline, one end of the junction differs, possibly owing to a read error. This sequence joins TRBV7-2 and TRBJ2-7; D ambiguous. Per germline, CDR1 SGHTA and CDR2 FQGNSA. This CDR3 has 11 amino acids. The CDR3 region has the DNA TGTGCCAACAGCTTAGCCTACGAGCAGTACTTC. Its protein product is CANSLAYEQYF.

This clonotype has only a few counts. The rearrangement links TRBV12-3 or TRBV12-4 to TRBJ2-1, with TRBD2 identical over 9 bases. Germline trimming cut 4 bases from V and 3 bases from J; bases unmatched to any gene: 10. There are 17 residues in the CDR3. The CDR3 protein is CASSSSFSGGVYNEQFF. DNA for the CDR3: TGTGCCAGCAGTTCGTCCTTTAGCGGGGGTGTCTACAATGAGCAGTTCTTC.

Comment on this clonotype: This may be a read error, as it is one base from a much larger clone. The chain carries TRBV28 and TRBJ2-7; no clear D gene. The CDR3 loop spans 17 amino acids. Per the germline V gene, CDR1 is MDHEN and CDR2 is SYDVKM. Trimming removed 3 bases from V and 0 bases from J, with 18 bases in between. CDR3 residues: CASSFRLLAESSYEQYF. CDR3 sequence (DNA): TGTGCCAGCAGTTTTCGCCTTTTGGCGGAGAGCTCCTACGAGCAGTACTTC.

This clonotype has at least ten counts. The rearrangement links TRBV5-5 to TRBJ2-7, with D unclear. The V end was cut by 2 bases, the J end by 2 bases, with 11 bases between. CDR1 and CDR2 from the germline V gene are SGHKS and YYEKEE (reference sequence). This CDR3 has 14 amino acids. The CDR3 nucleotides read TGTGCCAGCAGCTTTGCGGACGGAGCCTACGAGCAGTACTTC. Translating it yields CASSFADGAYEQYF.

This clonotype was detected many times. This sequence joins TRBV20-1 and TRBJ2-3; the match to TRBD2 covers 7 bases. Germline values: CDR1 DFQATT, CDR2 SNEGSKA (reference sequence). The CDR3 is 14 residues long. V shed 3 bases and J 6 bases; nucleotides not matched to a gene: 9. The CDR3 loop is CSASGGGRVDTQYF. CDR3 coding DNA: TGCAGTGCTAGTGGGGGGGGGAGAGTCGATACGCAGTATTTT.

This chain connects TRBV4-3 to TRBJ1-5, with D possibly TRBD1 on 6 matching bases. V dropped 0 bases and J dropped 4 bases, with 13 bases sitting between them. Germline loops: CDR1 LGHNA, CDR2 YSLEER. The CDR3 has 16 amino acids. The CDR3 loop is CASSQDWRGANQPQHF. CDR3 DNA sequence: TGCGCCAGCAGCCAAGATTGGCGGGGGGCGAATCAGCCCCAGCATTTT.

At least ten counts were recorded for this clonotype. The chain joins TRBV2 to TRBJ2-5, with TRBD1 identical over 8 bases. The CDR3 has 14 amino acids. After removal of 6 bases from V and 4 bases from J, the junction contained 7 bases not matched to a gene. Germline CDR1 SNHLY, CDR2 FYNNEI. DNA of the CDR3: TGTGCCAGCAGGGGGGGACAGGCTGGAGAGACCCAGTACTTC. Its translation: CASRGGQAGETQYF. The entire variable domain, with the rest obtained from reference TRBV2 and TRBJ2-5, is as follows: EPEVTQTPSHQVTQMGQEVILRCVPISNHLYFYWYRQILGQKVEFLVSFYNNEISEKSEIFDDQFSVERPDGSNFTLKIRSTKLEDSAMYFCASRGGQAGETQYFGPGTRLLVL.

This chain connects TRBV4-3 to TRBJ2-6; D could derive from TRBD1 or TRBD2 (6 bases each). The V gene's germline CDR1 is LGHNA and CDR2 YSLEER. V shed 8 bases and J shed 4 bases, with 24 bases lying between them. The CDR3 has 18 residues. The CDR3 here is CASSKSRGTLGGANVLTF. CDR3 DNA sequence: TGCGCCAGCTCGAAATCGAGGGGGACTCTGGGCGGGGCCAACGTCCTGACTTTC.

This clonotype was detected many times. J is TRBJ2-3 and V is TRBV5-6; tentatively, D is TRBD1 (5 bases). V shed 2 bases and J shed 3 bases, with 13 bases lying between them. The CDR3 runs to 15 residues. CDR1 SGHDT and CDR2 YYEEEE come from the germline V gene. CDR3 loop: CASSFSQDMTDTQYF. CDR3 nucleotides: TGTGCCAGCAGCTTCTCACAGGATATGACAGATACGCAGTATTTT.

Regarding this clonotype: A single base separates this from a much larger clone, so it may be a read error. V is TRBV13 and J is TRBJ2-1, with 10 bases fitting TRBD2. This CDR3 contains 14 residues. Germline assignment: CDR1 PRHDT and CDR2 FYEKMQ (reference sequence). V trimming: 3 bases; J trimming: 10 bases; junction bases outside the gene matches: 6. This CDR3 reads CASSLELAGIEQFF. For the CDR3, the DNA is TGTGCCAGCAGCTTGGAACTAGCGGGAATAGAGCAGTTCTTC.

The table lists this clonotype with many counts. This chain joins TRBV7-9 and TRBJ1-1; 8 nucleotides align to TRBD1. This CDR3 is built from 15 residues. V lost 1 base to trimming and J lost 5 bases; unmatched junction nucleotides: 6. CDR1 and CDR2 from the germline V gene are SEHNR and FQNEAQ (reference sequence). This CDR3 is CASSLVGQGRTEAFF. DNA of the CDR3: TGTGCCAGCAGCTTAGTCGGACAGGGAAGGACTGAAGCTTTCTTT. The full variable domain, its missing parts supplied by reference TRBV7-9 and TRBJ1-1, is DTGVSQNPRHKITKRGQNVTFRCDPISEHNRLYWYRQTLGQGPEFLTYFQNEAQLEKSRLLSDRFSAERPKGSFSTLEIQRTEQGDSAMYLCASSLVGQGRTEAFFGQGTRLTVV.